The 3 T cell receptor beta chains in this list originate from one sample, sequenced in a study of Ad26.COV2.S vaccination and SARS-CoV-2 variants. Treatment in this sample: approximately 18 received Ad26.COV2.S at low or high dose, single or two shots; roughly five received placebo; per-sample allocation not given. All samples were drawn on day 63, counting from the first vaccine or placebo injection. Produced via immunoSEQ multiplex PCR; TCRdb's table is partial and in-frame only. This sample carries around 300,000 clones, around 89% of them seen once, and the ten largest clones take 6.4%. Here the sequenced sample was peripheral blood, taken in a trial of Ad26.COV2.S vaccine versus placebo. These receptors all stem from a person aged 18-65 years who received the Ad26.COV2.S COVID-19 vaccine or a placebo.

CDR3 loop: CASSFGGTQADTQYF. The CDR3 DNA reads TGTGCCAGCAGTTTTGGCGGGACTCAAGCAGATACGCAGTATTTT. This chain links TRBV28 with TRBJ2-3; a possible D gene is TRBD2 (6 bases). Trimming left V 3 bases short and J 4 bases short, with 14 bases between. This CDR3 is 15 amino acids long. Germline V lookup: CDR1 MDHEN, CDR2 SYDVKM.

The CDR3 region has the DNA TGTGCCAGCAGCTTAAGGGGGTCGAAGACTGAAGCTTTCTTT. It codes for CASSLRGSKTEAFF. J is TRBJ1-1 and V is TRBV11-3, with D tentatively TRBD1 (6 bases). The germline CDR1 and CDR2 sequences are SGHNT and YENEEA. The V end was cut by 2 bases, the J end by 5 bases, with 12 bases between. There are 14 residues in the CDR3.

This clone was picked up one time. The chain joins TRBV14 to TRBJ1-6; D possibly corresponds to TRBD1 (5 bases). This CDR3 has 14 residues. Germline V gene data show CDR1 as SGHDN and CDR2 as FVKESK. V shed 4 bases and J shed 5 bases, with 9 bases lying between them. In nucleotides, the CDR3 is TGTGCCAGCAGCCCGACAGTTAATAATTCACCCCTCCACTTT. Residues: CASSPTVNNSPLHF.